These 26 T cell receptor beta chains came from one sample sequenced in a study of blood T cell repertoires in COVID-19 (TCRdb year 2020). The library was produced with the immunoSEQ multiplex PCR assay. The table was pulled from immuneACCESS by TCRdb, which kept in-frame rearrangements only. Such tables lose some clones; where checked, under half of the loss comes from unresolved V genes, and the rest has no known cause. This sample gives more than 150,000 clones in total; 75% to 80% of them show up just once. Around 24% of the sample belongs to the ten largest clones. What was sequenced was peripheral blood. These receptor sequences come from a woman between 70 and 85 years old with acute or convalescent COVID-19.

This chain uses TRBV6-5 with TRBJ1-5, with 7 bases aligning to TRBD1. Germline V gene sequence: CDR1 MNHEY, CDR2 SVGAGI. With V trimmed by 6 bases and J by 5 bases, 10 bases remained unmatched. This CDR3 contains 15 residues. CDR3 DNA sequence: TGTGCCAGCAGACCAACAGGGGCCGCACATCAGCCCCAGCATTTT. Its protein product is CASRPTGAAHQPQHF.

The chain is built from TRBV18 and TRBJ1-3; possibly TRBD1 for D (5 bases). V lost 3 bases and J lost 4, with 7 bases in between. The germline CDR1 and CDR2 sequences are KGHSH and LQKENI. The CDR3 runs 13 residues. In DNA, the CDR3 is TGTGCCAGCTCACCGACAGAGGGAAACACCATATATTTT. Translated: CASSPTEGNTIYF.

This chain joins TRBV5-5 and TRBJ2-2; no definite D call. The germline V gene encodes CDR1 SGHKS and CDR2 YYEKEE (reference sequence). There are 13 residues in the CDR3. V dropped 4 bases and J dropped 1 base, with 5 bases sitting between them. CDR3 region: CASSPRNTGELFF. The CDR3 DNA follows: TGTGCCAGCAGCCCCAGGAACACCGGGGAGCTGTTTTTT.

The chain recombines TRBV14 with TRBJ2-7; 7 nucleotides match TRBD1. The length of the CDR3 is 15 residues. Per the germline V gene, CDR1 is SGHDN and CDR2 is FVKESK. Trimming took 4 bases from V and 3 from J; bases not matched to a gene: 9. In nucleotides, the CDR3 is TGTGCCAGCAGCCGCCGGGACAGCGTTAACTACGAGCAGTACTTC. As protein: CASSRRDSVNYEQYF.

The chain combines TRBV4-2 with TRBJ2-4; TRBD1 aligns across 7 bases. V gave up 1 base and J gave up 8 bases; unmatched junction bases: 5. This CDR3 comprises 14 residues. Germline V CDR1 and CDR2: LGHNA, YNFKEQ. CDR3 DNA sequence: TGTGCCAGCAGCCAAGTTAGACAGGGTGACATTCAGTACTTC. This translates into CASSQVRQGDIQYF.

The chain has TRBV5-1 and TRBJ1-1; weak D call: TRBD1 (6 bases). The CDR3 runs to 13 residues. Trimming left V 4 bases short and J 4 bases short, with 11 bases between. The germline CDR1 and CDR2 sequences are SGHRS and YFSETQ. CDR3 bases: TGCGCCAGCAGCACTACAGGGACCACTGAAGCTTTCTTT. As protein: CASSTTGTTEAFF.

The sample holds a few counts of this clone. This chain uses TRBV5-4 with TRBJ1-4, with a tentative D call TRBD1 (6 bases). The V and J ends lost 2 bases and 3 bases respectively, with 11 bases between them. Germline CDR1 and CDR2: SGHNT and YYREEE (reference sequence). CDR3 size: 15 residues. CDR3 DNA sequence: TGTGCCAGCAGCTTCGACAGGCAATCTAATGAAAAACTGTTTTTT. Encoded protein: CASSFDRQSNEKLFF.

The rearrangement joins TRBV5-1 to TRBJ2-7, with 8 bases that match TRBD1. Germline CDR1 and CDR2: SGHRS and YFSETQ. The CDR3 spans 15 residues. V was pared by 0 bases and J by 2 bases, with 4 bases of the junction left unmatched. The CDR3 DNA follows: TGCGCCAGCAGCTTGGCAGGGGGCCAAACCTACGAGCAGTACTTC. It specifies CASSLAGGQTYEQYF.

This clone was seen more than once but under ten times. The CDR3: CASGGRAPVEQYF. CDR3 DNA: TGTGCCAGCGGAGGGCGGGCCCCCGTCGAGCAGTACTTC. This chain links TRBV3-1 (or the pseudogene TRBV3-2) with TRBJ2-7, with D possibly being TRBD2 (6 bases). The V gene's germline CDR1 is LGHDT and CDR2 YNNKEL (reference sequence). The CDR3 is 13 residues long. Trimming removed 8 bases at V and 6 bases at J, with 17 bases between.

CDR3 loop: CATSRGGQGVITLHF. The CDR3 DNA is TGTGCCACCAGCAGAGGAGGGCAGGGGGTGATCACCCTCCACTTT. The rearrangement joins TRBV15 to TRBJ1-6; 7 bases map to TRBD1. In germline, CDR1 is LNHNV, CDR2 YYDKDF (reference sequence). The trim removed 1 base at V and 14 bases at J, leaving 11 bases unmatched. This CDR3 comprises 15 residues.

The chain employs TRBV7-9 and TRBJ2-1; 8 nucleotides align to TRBD2. J gave up 8 bases and V 1 base, and 10 bases lay outside the gene matches. The CDR3 totals 16 residues. Germline V lookup: CDR1 SEHNR, CDR2 FQNEAQ (reference sequence). CDR3 bases: TGTGCCAGCAGCTTAGGAGGCGGGAGGAGTGTTGATGAGCAGTTCTTC. It encodes CASSLGGGRSVDEQFF.

This clone was found a few times. V gene TRBV28 combines with J gene TRBJ1-2; tentatively, D is TRBD1 (5 bases). V was clipped by 1 base and J by 5 bases, with 5 bases between them. The CDR3 runs 12 residues. CDR1 and CDR2 (germline): MDHEN, SYDVKM. In DNA, the CDR3 is TGTGCCAGCAGTTTATCAGGGTATGGCTACACCTTC. It translates to CASSLSGYGYTF.

The J gene is TRBJ2-5, the V gene TRBV10-2; D possibly corresponds to TRBD1 (6 bases). The V end lost 6 bases, the J end lost 0 bases, and 14 bases lay between the germline ends. The CDR3 contains 15 residues. CDR1 is WSHSY and CDR2 is SAAADI in the germline V gene. In DNA, the CDR3 is TGCGCCAGCAGCCACTGGACAGCCTACCAAGAGACCCAGTACTTC. Its protein is CASSHWTAYQETQYF.

The V call is TRBV13, the J call TRBJ2-2, with TRBD2 identical over 14 bases. The CDR3 totals 16 residues. The V segment lost 0 bases and the J segment 6 bases; nucleotides outside the gene matches: 0. The germline V gene has CDR1 PRHDT and CDR2 FYEKMQ (reference sequence). The CDR3 reads CASSLGGLAGAGELFF. The CDR3 DNA reads TGTGCCAGCAGCTTAGGGGGACTAGCGGGAGCCGGGGAGCTGTTTTTT.

This chain links TRBV24-1 with TRBJ1-2, with 7 bases fitting TRBD1. V was clipped by 5 bases and J by 4 bases; unmatched bases: 9. Germline loops: CDR1 KGHDR, CDR2 SFDVKD. CDR3 length: 15 amino acids. CDR3 residues: CATSAVQGLGYGYTF. DNA of the CDR3: TGTGCCACCAGTGCCGTACAGGGGTTGGGCTATGGCTACACCTTC.

The chain joins TRBV25-1 to TRBJ2-2; 9 bases are a match to TRBD2. Losses at the gene ends were 7 bases for V and 8 bases for J; bases not matched to a gene: 14. This CDR3 is built from 16 residues. Germline CDR1 is MGHDK and CDR2 is SYGVNS. The CDR3: CASTASISGSMGELFF. The CDR3 bases are TGTGCCAGCACTGCCTCGATTAGCGGGAGCATGGGGGAGCTGTTTTTT.

This clone was detected once. The chain combines TRBV20-1 with TRBJ2-1; D is possibly TRBD2 (5 bases). V lost 2 bases and J lost 9, with 8 bases in between. The CDR3 length is 11 residues. In germline, CDR1 is DFQATT, CDR2 SNEGSKA (reference sequence). In nucleotides, the CDR3 is TGCAGTGCTAGATCACTAGGTGAGCAGTTCTTC. Translated, it gives CSARSLGEQFF.

The genes are TRBV30 and TRBJ2-7; 10 positions match TRBD1. V lost 1 base to trimming and J lost 5 bases; unmatched junction nucleotides: 17. Per germline, CDR1 GTSNPN and CDR2 SVGIG (reference sequence). CDR3 length equals 18 residues. The CDR3 DNA reads TGTGCCTGGAGTGCTCTCGTTCCGCCGGGACAGGGGACCGACGAGCAGTACTTC. Its protein is CAWSALVPPGQGTDEQYF.

J is TRBJ2-1 and V is TRBV14, with 11 bases aligning to TRBD2. With V trimmed by 3 bases and J by 3 bases, 1 base remained unmatched. CDR1 and CDR2 (germline): SGHDN, FVKESK. CDR3 size: 15 residues. CDR3 nucleotide sequence: TGTGCCAGCAGCCAGGGACTAGCGGACTACAATGAGCAGTTCTTC. This codes for CASSQGLADYNEQFF.

The chain carries TRBV19 and TRBJ1-2; 9 bases line up with TRBD1. This CDR3 is built from 18 residues. The germline V gene encodes CDR1 LNHDA and CDR2 SQIVND (reference sequence). Trimming took 5 bases from V and 0 from J; bases not matched to a gene: 13. Here the CDR3 DNA reads TGTGCCAGTAGTTTGACAGGGGGTTTGCTCCCTGCTAACTATGGCTACACCTTC. It is translated as CASSLTGGLLPANYGYTF.

This rearrangement joins TRBV7-6 to TRBJ2-3; 8 nucleotides agree with TRBD2. V lost 1 base to trimming and J lost 4 bases; unmatched junction nucleotides: 10. The germline CDR1 and CDR2 sequences are SGHVS and FNYEAQ. The CDR3 is 17 amino acids. CDR3 sequence reads: CASSLDPGLAVADTQYF. The CDR3 DNA reads as TGTGCCAGCAGCTTAGACCCAGGACTAGCAGTGGCAGATACGCAGTATTTT.

The rearrangement uses TRBV7-6 and TRBJ2-2, with D perhaps matching TRBD1 (6 bases). Germline CDR1 is SGHVS and CDR2 is FNYEAQ. V was clipped by 6 bases and J by 0 bases, with 17 bases between them. The CDR3 totals 17 residues. The CDR3 bases are TGTGCCAGCAGGGGGGCCCGGGGCGGAGCGAACACCGGGGAGCTGTTTTTT. As protein: CASRGARGGANTGELFF.

The rearrangement uses TRBV4-1 and TRBJ1-5; 8 positions match TRBD1. The ends lost 6 bases at V and 7 bases at J; junction bases unmatched: 14. The CDR3 consists of 16 residues. Germline V gene sequence: CDR1 MGHRA, CDR2 YSYEKL. CDR3 residues: CASRPTTGTGPQPQHF. CDR3 nucleotides: TGCGCCAGCAGGCCCACAACCGGGACAGGTCCGCAGCCCCAGCATTTT.

The rearrangement uses TRBV19 and TRBJ1-2; weak D call: TRBD1 (5 bases). V was shortened by 10 bases and J by 5 bases, with 23 bases between the two germline ends. CDR3 length: 15 amino acids. The V gene's germline CDR1 is LNHDA and CDR2 SQIVND (reference sequence). CDR3 loop: CATHSPRANLYGYTF. For the CDR3, the DNA is TGTGCCACCCACAGTCCCAGGGCAAATTTATATGGCTACACCTTC.

V gene TRBV2 combines with J gene TRBJ1-1; D is perhaps TRBD1 (6 bases). The length of the CDR3 is 12 residues. Trimming stripped 5 bases from V and 11 bases from J, with 15 bases between. Germline V CDR1 and CDR2: SNHLY, FYNNEI. The DNA for the CDR3 is TGTGCCAGCAGTTCCAACAGGGAGTGGGCTTTCTTT. Its translation is CASSSNREWAFF.

V gene TRBV2 combines with J gene TRBJ2-1; no clear D. In germline, CDR1 is SNHLY, CDR2 FYNNEI. With 8 bases removed from V and 9 bases from J, the gap between germline ends came to 11 bases. CDR3 size: 11 residues. The CDR3, as DNA: TGTGCCAGCGGTCCTCTCGGTGAGCAGTTCTTC. Protein product: CASGPLGEQFF.